This TCR beta chain is from a study of identical twins. The study, taken as a whole, reports: Out-of-frame sharing of TCR alpha in monozygotic twins was underestimated by models.

This clonotype has just a few counts. Its specificity is not known. MiXCR, run by TCRdb on the 5' RACE reads, gives a single entry per CDR3 protein. The data show just over 500,000 distinct CDR3 sequences, with less than 25% seen just once and about 0.93% held by the top ten. The V and J ends lost 5 bases and 8 bases, in that order; junction bases with no gene match: 5. This CDR3 is 13 amino acids long. Separately, the same data were catalogued under a study of T cells expressing NK-cell markers. From that paper: Among the eight sequenced donors, seven tested HCMV-seropositive and one tested seronegative. An anti-gamma-delta TCR antibody was added in several experiments. It restricted sorting to alpha-beta TCR-expressing T cells. Of the CD8+ T cell pool in over 5 donors, roughly 1.0-7.5% was accounted for by dominant NKG2C+ clonotypes.

Sequencing used CD4+ T cells sorted from blood. V usage is TRBV12-3 or TRBV12-4 and J usage is TRBJ1-2, with TRBD1 matching over 10 bases. The TCR was taken from a young woman in good health. CDR3 in amino acids: CASSRQGARGYTF. The CDR3 region has the DNA TGTGCCAGCAGTCGACAGGGGGCTAGGGGCTACACCTTC.